This T cell receptor (beta chain) was sequenced in a study of cytomegalovirus exposure and HLA in healthy donors. Study results and caveats: A classifier reportedly called cytomegalovirus status with high sensitivity and specificity.

The table came from immunoSEQ multiplex PCR; TCRdb's copy has only in-frame clones and leaves some out. The sample has over 150,000 clones, 75% to 90% seen once. As regards this clone: The antigen remains unidentified.

The CDR3 runs 15 residues. Trimming removed 3 bases from V and 0 bases from J, with 12 bases in between. From germline, CDR1 is SGHDN and CDR2 FVKESK. Sequencing was carried out using PBMCs. The receptor was isolated from a man between 18 and 29 years old in good health and CMV-seropositive. This sequence joins TRBV14 and TRBJ2-7, with D maybe TRBD1 (5 bases). This CDR3 reads CASSHRRGSSYEQYF. The CDR3 DNA reads TGTGCCAGCAGCCACCGAAGGGGCAGCTCCTACGAGCAGTACTTC.